The 20 T cell receptor beta chains in this list originate from one sample, sequenced in a study of human T cells and chemical hapten exposure. Time point described: pre-sensitization, week 0. The treatment: therapeutic diphenylcyclopropenone sensitization with weekly scalp DPC. MiXCR, applied by TCRdb to the RACE reads, yields one record per CDR3 protein. The data show roughly 40,000 distinct CDR3 sequences, about 11% seen once. Material: whole blood, obtained in connection with sensitization to the hapten diphenylcyclopropenone (DPC). These TCRs come from a man aged 25 to 40 with alopecia areata. Some clones in this sample may be carry-over from other donors' samples.

This clonotype was counted many times. The chain has TRBV7-6 and TRBJ1-1; D is possibly TRBD1 (6 bases). The CDR3 sequence is 14 residues long. Germline V gene data show CDR1 as SGHVS and CDR2 as FNYEAQ. Trimming took off 2 bases at V and 1 base at J, with 8 bases between the two ends. The CDR3 coding sequence is TGTGCCAGCAGCTTAAAACAGGGGAACACTGAAGCTTTCTTT. It codes for CASSLKQGNTEAFF. The complete variable domain, with remaining parts taken from reference TRBV7-6 and TRBJ1-1, reads GAGVSQSPRYKVTKRGQDVALRCDPISGHVSLYWYRQALGQGPEFLTYFNYEAQQDKSGLPNDRFSAERPEGSISTLTIQRTEQRDSAMYRCASSLKQGNTEAFFGQGTRLTVV.

This clonotype was seen at least ten times. CDR3 protein: CSARQGGNTGELFF. The DNA of the CDR3 is TGCAGTGCTAGACAGGGGGGGAACACCGGGGAGCTGTTTTTT. The rearrangement links TRBV20-1 to TRBJ2-2; possibly TRBD1 for D (7 bases). This CDR3 spans 14 amino acids. Germline CDR1 and CDR2: DFQATT and SNEGSKA (reference sequence). V shed 2 bases and J shed 1 base, with 8 bases lying between them.

This chain links TRBV28 with TRBJ2-5, with 8 bases aligning to TRBD2. J was trimmed by 1 base and V by 6 bases; bases with no gene match: 1. The CDR3 is 13 residues long. Per the germline V gene, CDR1 is MDHEN and CDR2 is SYDVKM. The CDR3: CASSGLAQETQYF. DNA of the CDR3: TGTGCCAGCAGCGGACTAGCCCAAGAGACCCAGTACTTC.

This clonotype was counted once. The rearrangement links TRBV7-9 to TRBJ2-7; D is possibly TRBD2 (6 bases). This CDR3 spans 14 amino acids. CDR1 is SEHNR, CDR2 FQNEAQ, per germline (reference sequence). V gave up 11 bases and J gave up 5 bases, with 22 bases separating them. CDR3 DNA sequence: TGTGCCTCCGAAGACCGCGTGGGAGGTGACGAGCAGTACTTC. Residues: CASEDRVGGDEQYF.

This clonotype was seen at least ten times. The chain has TRBV6-2 or TRBV6-3 and TRBJ2-7; TRBD2 matches 8 bases. J was trimmed by 3 bases and V by 6 bases; bases with no gene match: 4. The germline V gene has CDR1 MNHEY and CDR2 SVGEGT. This CDR3 has 13 residues. The CDR3 spells CASSRSGSYEQYV. CDR3 nucleotides: TGTGCCAGCAGCAGAAGCGGGAGCTACGAGCAGTACGTC.

This clonotype was observed many times. The gene calls are TRBV7-2 and TRBJ2-1, with TRBD2 identical over 11 bases. With V trimmed by 2 bases and J by 0 bases, 9 bases remained unmatched. Germline assignment: CDR1 SGHTA and CDR2 FQGNSA. CDR3 length: 19 amino acids. The CDR3 spells CASSLRWTSGLSSYNEQFF. The DNA of the CDR3 is TGTGCCAGCAGCTTACGGTGGACTAGCGGGCTAAGCTCCTACAATGAGCAGTTCTTC.

This clonotype has more than one count but fewer than ten. The chain is built from TRBV12-3 or TRBV12-4 and TRBJ1-2, with D maybe TRBD1 (5 bases). V lost 4 bases and J 0 bases, leaving 15 bases between the germline ends. CDR3 length: 16 residues. Written as DNA, the CDR3 is TGTGCCAGCAGTTACTCGTGGGACCGAGCTAACTATGGCTACACCTTC. Protein sequence: CASSYSWDRANYGYTF.

This clonotype was found a few times. The rearrangement joins TRBV7-6 to TRBJ2-7; perhaps TRBD1 as D (5 bases). The germline gives CDR1 SGHVS, CDR2 FNYEAQ. This CDR3 is built from 14 residues. Trimming removed 1 base at V and 2 bases at J, with 9 bases between. CDR3 sequence reads: CASSLGQLPYEQYF. CDR3 DNA sequence: TGTGCCAGCAGCTTAGGACAGCTCCCCTACGAGCAGTACTTC. Looking up the rest from reference TRBV7-6 and TRBJ2-7 gives the full variable domain: GAGVSQSPRYKVTKRGQDVALRCDPISGHVSLYWYRQALGQGPEFLTYFNYEAQQDKSGLPNDRFSAERPEGSISTLTIQRTEQRDSAMYRCASSLGQLPYEQYFGPGTRLTVT.

This clonotype was picked up a small number of times. CDR3 sequence: CATSRTTDSPLHF. In DNA, the CDR3 is TGCGCCACGAGTAGGACTACAGATTCACCCCTCCACTTT. This chain links TRBV10-1 with TRBJ1-6; D unresolved. CDR1 and CDR2 (germline): WNHNN, SYGVQD (reference sequence). The V end lost 10 bases, the J end lost 8 bases, and 15 bases lay between the germline ends. This CDR3 has 13 amino acids.

This clonotype was seen at least ten times. This chain uses TRBV6-1 with TRBJ1-3; D is perhaps TRBD1 (5 bases). The CDR3 consists of 14 residues. Trimming cost V 5 bases and J 8 bases, with 16 bases left between them. CDR1 and CDR2 from the germline V gene are MNHNS and SASEGT. Written as DNA, the CDR3 is TGTGCCAGCAGTCCTCAGGGTTGGTTTTACACCATATATTTT. Its translation is CASSPQGWFYTIYF.

This clonotype was seen only a few times. V usage is TRBV5-1 and J usage is TRBJ2-1, with D perhaps TRBD1 (5 bases). The CDR3 runs 13 residues. The germline V and J ends were trimmed by 0 bases and 8 bases, with 9 bases remaining between them. In germline, CDR1 is SGHRS, CDR2 YFSETQ. This CDR3 reads CASSLVQVDEQFF. As DNA, the CDR3 is TGCGCCAGCAGCTTGGTACAGGTAGATGAGCAGTTCTTC. The full variable domain, completed using reference TRBV5-1 and TRBJ2-1, is KAGVTQTPRYLIKTRGQQVTLSCSPISGHRSVSWYQQTPGQGLQFLFEYFSETQRNKGNFPGRFSGRQFSNSRSEMNVSTLELGDSALYLCASSLVQVDEQFFGPGTRLTVL.

V gene TRBV11-2 combines with J gene TRBJ1-6; no definite D call. Germline V lookup: CDR1 SGHAT, CDR2 FQNNGV. V dropped 2 bases and J dropped 9 bases, with 8 bases sitting between them. This CDR3 is 13 amino acids long. The CDR3 loop reads CASSLSRRSPLHF. Written as DNA, the CDR3 is TGTGCCAGCAGCTTATCACGGCGTTCACCCCTCCACTTT.

Many counts were recorded for this clonotype. The CDR3 protein is CSHLKGFVQETQYF. CDR3 bases: TGCAGCCACCTGAAAGGGTTTGTGCAAGAGACCCAGTACTTC. The chain links TRBV20-1 to TRBJ2-5; D ambiguous. The CDR3 is 14 amino acids. CDR1 is DFQATT, CDR2 SNEGSKA, per germline (reference sequence).

This clonotype came up many times. The chain has TRBV28 and TRBJ1-1; 8 nucleotides line up with TRBD1. Germline V gives CDR1 MDHEN, CDR2 SYDVKM. This CDR3 has 16 amino acids. V shed 6 bases and J 2 bases; nucleotides not matched to a gene: 11. CDR3 DNA: TGTGCCAGCAGCGGTATAGACAGGGGACACAACACTGAAGCTTTCTTT. Its protein product is CASSGIDRGHNTEAFF.

This clonotype showed up just a few times. This chain links TRBV11-1 with TRBJ2-2; D gene uncertain. Germline assignment: CDR1 SGHAT and CDR2 FQDESV (reference sequence). Trimming pared 5 bases from V and 4 bases from J, leaving 14 bases between. The CDR3 consists of 15 residues. This CDR3 reads CASSHLELSTGELFF. CDR3 bases: TGTGCCAGCAGCCACCTAGAGTTGAGCACCGGGGAGCTGTTTTTT.

The chain combines TRBV28 with TRBJ2-3; weak D call: TRBD2 (6 bases). Germline V gene sequence: CDR1 MDHEN, CDR2 SYDVKM. The CDR3 covers 15 residues. Between the trimmed V and J ends, which lost 3 bases and 0 bases, there was a span of 10 bases. CDR3 sequence (DNA): TGTGCCAGCAGTTTTGGAGGGGCCAGCACAGATACGCAGTATTTT. It translates to CASSFGGASTDTQYF.

The rearrangement links TRBV7-2 to TRBJ2-2; D gene ambiguous. The CDR3 contains 16 residues. Looked up from germline, CDR1 is SGHTA and CDR2 is FQGNSA. The V end was cut by 3 bases, the J end by 0 bases, with 11 bases between. CDR3 loop: CASSFVGQPNTGELFF. CDR3 nucleotides: TGTGCCAGCAGCTTTGTGGGTCAGCCGAACACCGGGGAGCTGTTTTTT.

CDR3 coding DNA: TGTGCCAGCAGTGAAATCCCCGGATGGGCAGAGACCCAGTACTTC. The encoded protein is CASSEIPGWAETQYF. V usage is TRBV6-2 or TRBV6-3 and J usage is TRBJ2-5; unclear D gene. The CDR3 is 15 residues long. Between the trimmed V and J ends, which lost 5 bases and 4 bases, there was a span of 17 bases. The V gene's germline CDR1 is MNHEY and CDR2 SVGEGT.

This clonotype showed up just a few times. The rearrangement uses TRBV4-3 and TRBJ2-6; no firm D call. Germline V gene sequence: CDR1 LGHNA, CDR2 YSLEER. Deletions cut 0 bases from V and 0 bases from J, with 3 bases between. This CDR3 comprises 15 residues. The CDR3 region is CASSQEFSGANVLTF. In nucleotides, the CDR3 is TGCGCCAGCAGCCAAGAATTCTCTGGGGCCAACGTCCTGACTTTC.

The chain has TRBV11-3 and TRBJ2-1, with a weak D call TRBD1 (5 bases). V was pared by 5 bases and J by 10 bases, with 18 bases between. The germline CDR1 and CDR2 sequences are SGHNT and YENEEA. The CDR3 is 14 amino acids. CDR3 residues: CASSPRTQNREQFF. Written as DNA, the CDR3 is TGTGCCAGCAGCCCCCGCACCCAGAACAGGGAGCAGTTCTTC.